This T cell receptor beta chain was recorded in a study of cytomegalovirus exposure and HLA in healthy donors. Whole-study context: In a previous analysis, 110 million or so unique TCR beta sequences were found from some 200 million T cells.

The junction had 5 bases not matched to a gene; V was cut back by 6 bases and J by 5 bases. There are 12 residues in the CDR3. Germline CDR1 and CDR2: SQVTM and ANQGSEA. In the case of this clone: The antigen is undetermined.

The study, taken as a whole, reports: In a later analysis, V- and J-gene trimming of beta chains associated with a DCLRE1C missense variant, replicated independently. Rarity held for most TCR sequences, but there were some public TCRs that occurred in many donors. Most subjects' HLA-A and HLA-B alleles were reportedly predicted from TCR beta sequences.

The PCR employed 60 Vbeta primers together with 13 Jbeta primers. Assay: immunoSEQ multiplex PCR; the TCRdb copy retains only in-frame clones and omits some. The table includes about 130,000 clones, approximately 84% detected once. This TCR came from a boy aged 2 to 10 in good health and CMV-seronegative. V gene TRBV29-1 combines with J gene TRBJ2-3; TRBD1 matches at 7 bases. The sequenced sample consisted of PBMCs. The CDR3, as DNA: TGCAGCGTGACCAGACAGGGAGATACGCAGTATTTT. This gives the protein CSVTRQGDTQYF.